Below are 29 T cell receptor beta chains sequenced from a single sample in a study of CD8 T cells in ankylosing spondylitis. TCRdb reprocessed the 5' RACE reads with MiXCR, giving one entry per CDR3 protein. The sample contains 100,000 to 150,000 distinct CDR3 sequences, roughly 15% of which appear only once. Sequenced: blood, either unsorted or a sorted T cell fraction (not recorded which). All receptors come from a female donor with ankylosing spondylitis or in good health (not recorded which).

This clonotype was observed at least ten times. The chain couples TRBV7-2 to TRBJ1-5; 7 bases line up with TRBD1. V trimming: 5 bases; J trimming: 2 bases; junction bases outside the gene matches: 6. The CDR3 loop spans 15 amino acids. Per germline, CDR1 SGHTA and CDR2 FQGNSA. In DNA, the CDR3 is TGTGCCAGCAGCCCAACAGGGGACCGCAATCAGCCCCAGCATTTT. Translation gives CASSPTGDRNQPQHF. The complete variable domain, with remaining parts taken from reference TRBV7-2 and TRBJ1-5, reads GAGVSQSPSNKVTEKGKDVELRCDPISGHTALYWYRQSLGQGLEFLIYFQGNSAPDKSGLPSDRFSAERTGGSVSTLTIQRTQQEDSAVYLCASSPTGDRNQPQHFGDGTRLSIL.

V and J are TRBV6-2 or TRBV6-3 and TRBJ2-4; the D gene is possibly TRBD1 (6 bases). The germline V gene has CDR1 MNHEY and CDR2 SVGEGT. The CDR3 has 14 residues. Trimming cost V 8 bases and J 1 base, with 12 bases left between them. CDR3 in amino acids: CASEDSPAKNIQYF. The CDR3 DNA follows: TGTGCCAGCGAGGACAGCCCTGCCAAAAACATTCAGTACTTC.

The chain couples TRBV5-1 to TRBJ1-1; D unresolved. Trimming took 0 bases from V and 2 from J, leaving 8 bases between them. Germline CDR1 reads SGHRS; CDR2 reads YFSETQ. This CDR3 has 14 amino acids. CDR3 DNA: TGCGCCAGCAGCTTGGGGGGAGATAACACTGAAGCTTTCTTT. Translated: CASSLGGDNTEAFF.

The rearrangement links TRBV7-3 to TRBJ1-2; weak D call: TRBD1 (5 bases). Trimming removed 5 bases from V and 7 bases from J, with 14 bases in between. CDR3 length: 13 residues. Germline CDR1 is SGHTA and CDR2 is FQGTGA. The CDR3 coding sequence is TGTGCCAGCAGCGCGGGGGAGTTTAGTGGCTACACCTTC. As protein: CASSAGEFSGYTF.

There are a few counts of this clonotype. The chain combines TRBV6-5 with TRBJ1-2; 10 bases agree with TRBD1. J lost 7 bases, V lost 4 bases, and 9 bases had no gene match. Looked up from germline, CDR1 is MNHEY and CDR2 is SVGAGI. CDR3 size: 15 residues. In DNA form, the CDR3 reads TGTGCCAGCAGTTTTTCCGGGACAGGGGAAAGTGGCTACACCTTC. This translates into CASSFSGTGESGYTF.

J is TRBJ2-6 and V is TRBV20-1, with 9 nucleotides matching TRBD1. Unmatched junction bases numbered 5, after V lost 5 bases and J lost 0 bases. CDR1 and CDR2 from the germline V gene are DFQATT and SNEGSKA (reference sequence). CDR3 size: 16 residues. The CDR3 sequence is CSAWTGAYSGANVLTF. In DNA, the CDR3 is TGCAGTGCTTGGACAGGGGCCTACTCTGGGGCCAACGTCCTGACTTTC.

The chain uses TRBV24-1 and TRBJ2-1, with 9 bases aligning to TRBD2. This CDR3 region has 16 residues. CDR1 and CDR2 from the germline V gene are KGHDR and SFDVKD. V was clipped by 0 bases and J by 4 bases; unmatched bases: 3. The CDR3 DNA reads TGTGCCACCAGTGATTTGGCGGCGGGGGGGTACAATGAGCAGTTCTTC. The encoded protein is CATSDLAAGGYNEQFF.

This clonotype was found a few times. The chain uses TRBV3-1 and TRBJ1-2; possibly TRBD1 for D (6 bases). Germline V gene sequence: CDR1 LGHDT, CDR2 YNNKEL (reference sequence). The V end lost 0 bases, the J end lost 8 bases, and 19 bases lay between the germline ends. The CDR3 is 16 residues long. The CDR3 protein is CASSQEGTPLEYGYTF. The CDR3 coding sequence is TGTGCCAGCAGCCAAGAAGGGACACCCCTGGAATACGGCTACACCTTC.

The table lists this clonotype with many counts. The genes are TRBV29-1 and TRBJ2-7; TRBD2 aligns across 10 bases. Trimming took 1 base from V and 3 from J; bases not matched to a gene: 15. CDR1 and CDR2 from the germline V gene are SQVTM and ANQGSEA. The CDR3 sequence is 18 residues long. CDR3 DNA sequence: TGCAGCGTTGAAGGGGGTCCTAGCGGGAGCGCGCCCTACTACGAGCAGTACTTC. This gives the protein CSVEGGPSGSAPYYEQYF.

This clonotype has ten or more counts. Written as DNA, the CDR3 is TGCAGTGCTAGAGATCTCGGGACAACGACGGATCAGCCCCAGCATTTT. Amino acid sequence: CSARDLGTTTDQPQHF. The genes are TRBV20-1 and TRBJ1-5; TRBD1 is a possible D gene (6 bases). The ends were cut back, 0 bases at V and 5 bases at J, with 17 bases in the middle. CDR3 length: 16 amino acids. The germline V gene encodes CDR1 DFQATT and CDR2 SNEGSKA (reference sequence).

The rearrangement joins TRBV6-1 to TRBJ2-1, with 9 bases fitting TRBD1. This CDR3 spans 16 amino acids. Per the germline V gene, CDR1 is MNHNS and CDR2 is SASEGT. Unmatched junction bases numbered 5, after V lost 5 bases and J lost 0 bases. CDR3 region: CASSTPTGGSYNEQFF. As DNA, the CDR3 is TGTGCCAGCAGTACGCCGACAGGGGGCTCCTACAATGAGCAGTTCTTC.

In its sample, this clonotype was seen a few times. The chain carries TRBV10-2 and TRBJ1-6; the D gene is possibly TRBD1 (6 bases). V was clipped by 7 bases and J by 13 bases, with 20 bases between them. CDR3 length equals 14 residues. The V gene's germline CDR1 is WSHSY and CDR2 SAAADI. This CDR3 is CASTPDSGGIPLHF. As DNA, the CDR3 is TGCGCCAGCACCCCGGACAGTGGAGGTATTCCCCTCCACTTT.

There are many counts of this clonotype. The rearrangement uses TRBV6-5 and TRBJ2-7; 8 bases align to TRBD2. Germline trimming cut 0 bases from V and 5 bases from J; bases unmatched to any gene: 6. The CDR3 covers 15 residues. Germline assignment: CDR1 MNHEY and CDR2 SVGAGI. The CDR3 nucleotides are TGTGCCAGCAGTTACTCGAAAGCGGGAGATCACGAGCAGTACTTC. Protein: CASSYSKAGDHEQYF.

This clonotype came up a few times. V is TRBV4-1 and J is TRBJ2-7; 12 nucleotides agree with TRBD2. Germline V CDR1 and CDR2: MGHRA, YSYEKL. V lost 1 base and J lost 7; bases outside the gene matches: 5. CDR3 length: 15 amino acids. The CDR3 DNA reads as TGCGCCAGCAGCCAAGTAACTAGCGGGAGGTGGGAGCAGTACTTC. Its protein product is CASSQVTSGRWEQYF.

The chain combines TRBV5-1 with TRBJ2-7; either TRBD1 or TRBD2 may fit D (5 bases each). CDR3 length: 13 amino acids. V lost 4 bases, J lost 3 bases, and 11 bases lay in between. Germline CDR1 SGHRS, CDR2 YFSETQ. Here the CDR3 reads CASSPQGDYEQYF. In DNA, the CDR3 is TGCGCCAGCAGCCCTCAGGGAGACTACGAGCAGTACTTC.

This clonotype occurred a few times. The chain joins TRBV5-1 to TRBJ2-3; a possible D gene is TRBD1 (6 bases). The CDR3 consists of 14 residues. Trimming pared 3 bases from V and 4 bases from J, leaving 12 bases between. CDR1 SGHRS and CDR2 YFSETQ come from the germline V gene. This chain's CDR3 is CASSSGQSPDTQYF. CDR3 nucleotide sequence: TGCGCCAGCAGCTCCGGACAGTCTCCAGATACGCAGTATTTT.

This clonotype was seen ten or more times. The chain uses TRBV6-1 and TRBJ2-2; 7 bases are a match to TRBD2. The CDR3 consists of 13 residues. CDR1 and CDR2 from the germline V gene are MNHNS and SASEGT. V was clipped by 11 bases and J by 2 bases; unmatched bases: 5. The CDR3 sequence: CAGGLLNTGELFF. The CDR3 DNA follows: TGTGCCGGGGGACTATTAAACACCGGGGAGCTGTTTTTT.

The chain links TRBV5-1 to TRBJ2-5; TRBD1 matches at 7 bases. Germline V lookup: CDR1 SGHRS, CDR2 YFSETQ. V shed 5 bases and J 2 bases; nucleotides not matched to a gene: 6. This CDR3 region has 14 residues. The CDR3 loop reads CASRPPGQQETQYF. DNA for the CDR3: TGCGCCAGCAGGCCTCCGGGACAGCAAGAGACCCAGTACTTC.

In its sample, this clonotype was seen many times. In nucleotides, the CDR3 is TGTGCCAGCAGTTTAAGCCCTTGGACTTCTAGCACAGATACGCAGTATTTT. Amino acids: CASSLSPWTSSTDTQYF. The chain uses TRBV28 and TRBJ2-3, with a tentative D call TRBD2 (5 bases). The CDR3 has 17 residues. Germline V gives CDR1 MDHEN, CDR2 SYDVKM. V was shortened by 2 bases and J by 0 bases, with 15 bases between the two germline ends.

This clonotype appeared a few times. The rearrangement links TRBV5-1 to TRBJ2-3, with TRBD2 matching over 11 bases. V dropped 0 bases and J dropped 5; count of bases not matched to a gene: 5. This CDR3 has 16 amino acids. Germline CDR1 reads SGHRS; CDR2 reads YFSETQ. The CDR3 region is CASSLGSGGGKDTQYF. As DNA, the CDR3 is TGCGCCAGCAGCTTGGGTAGCGGGGGGGGCAAAGATACGCAGTATTTT.

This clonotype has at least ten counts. CDR3 bases: TGTGCCAGCAGTTACTCTCAGGTTTTAGCCAAAAACATTCAGTACTTC. Translating it yields CASSYSQVLAKNIQYF. This sequence joins TRBV6-5 and TRBJ2-4; no reliable D call. The germline V and J ends were trimmed by 0 bases and 0 bases, with 9 bases remaining between them. Germline V gene sequence: CDR1 MNHEY, CDR2 SVGAGI. The CDR3 loop spans 16 amino acids.

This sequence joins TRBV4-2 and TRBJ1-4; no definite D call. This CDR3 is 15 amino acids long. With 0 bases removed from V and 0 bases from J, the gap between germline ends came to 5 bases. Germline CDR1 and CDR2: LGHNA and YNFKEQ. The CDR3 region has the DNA TGTGCCAGCAGCCAAGAAGTTGCAACTAATGAAAAACTGTTTTTT. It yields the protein CASSQEVATNEKLFF.

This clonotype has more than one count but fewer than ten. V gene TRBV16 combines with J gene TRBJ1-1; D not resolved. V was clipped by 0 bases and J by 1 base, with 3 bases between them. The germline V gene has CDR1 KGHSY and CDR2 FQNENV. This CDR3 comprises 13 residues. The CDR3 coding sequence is TGTGCCAGCAGCCAATCCGAGAACACTGAAGCTTTCTTT. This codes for CASSQSENTEAFF.

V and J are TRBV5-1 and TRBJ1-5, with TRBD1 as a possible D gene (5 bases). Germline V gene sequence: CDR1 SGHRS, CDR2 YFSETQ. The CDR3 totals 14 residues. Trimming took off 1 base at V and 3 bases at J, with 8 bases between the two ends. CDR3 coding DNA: TGCGCCAGCAGCTTGCGGGGGGACAATCAGCCCCAGCATTTT. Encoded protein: CASSLRGDNQPQHF. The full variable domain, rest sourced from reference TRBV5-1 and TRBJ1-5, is KAGVTQTPRYLIKTRGQQVTLSCSPISGHRSVSWYQQTPGQGLQFLFEYFSETQRNKGNFPGRFSGRQFSNSRSEMNVSTLELGDSALYLCASSLRGDNQPQHFGDGTRLSIL.

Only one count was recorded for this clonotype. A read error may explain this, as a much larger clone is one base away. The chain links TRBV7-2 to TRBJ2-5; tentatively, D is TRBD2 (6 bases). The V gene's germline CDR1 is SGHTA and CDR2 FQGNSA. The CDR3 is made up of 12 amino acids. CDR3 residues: CASSPSRETQHF. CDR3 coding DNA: TGTGCCAGCAGCCCTAGTCGGGAGACCCAGCACTTC.

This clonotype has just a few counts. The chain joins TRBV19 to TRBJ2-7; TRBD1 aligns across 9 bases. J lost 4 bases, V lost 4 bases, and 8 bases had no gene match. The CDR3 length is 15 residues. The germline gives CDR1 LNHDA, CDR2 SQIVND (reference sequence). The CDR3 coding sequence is TGTGCCAGTAGTAGGAACCGGGACAGGGAATACGAGCAGTACTTC. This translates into CASSRNRDREYEQYF.

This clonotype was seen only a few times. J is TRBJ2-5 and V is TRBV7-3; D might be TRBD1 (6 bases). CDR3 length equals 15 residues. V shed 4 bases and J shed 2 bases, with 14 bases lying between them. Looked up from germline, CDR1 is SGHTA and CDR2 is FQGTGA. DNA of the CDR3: TGTGCCAGCAGCTCACCGGGACAAAAACAAGAGACCCAGTACTTC. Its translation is CASSSPGQKQETQYF. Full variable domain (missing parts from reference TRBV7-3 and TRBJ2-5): GAGVSQTPSNKVTEKGKYVELRCDPISGHTALYWYRQSLGQGPEFLIYFQGTGAADDSGLPNDRFFAVRPEGSVSTLKIQRTERGDSAVYLCASSSPGQKQETQYFGPGTRLLVL.

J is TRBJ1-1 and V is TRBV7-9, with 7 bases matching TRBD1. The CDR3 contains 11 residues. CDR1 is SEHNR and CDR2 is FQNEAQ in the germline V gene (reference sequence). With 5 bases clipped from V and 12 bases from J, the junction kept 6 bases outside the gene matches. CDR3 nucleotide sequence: TGTGCCAGCAGCCCAGACAGGGTCTCTTTCTTT. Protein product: CASSPDRVSFF.

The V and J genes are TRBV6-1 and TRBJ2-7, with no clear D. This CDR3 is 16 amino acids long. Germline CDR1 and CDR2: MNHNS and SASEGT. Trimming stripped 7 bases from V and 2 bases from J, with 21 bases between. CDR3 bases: TGTGCCAGCAAAAACCTTCCGGCTTATGATACCTACGAGCAGTACTTC. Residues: CASKNLPAYDTYEQYF.